The text below deals with one TCR beta chain. The method was immunoSEQ multiplex PCR; TCRdb's version includes in-frame clones alone and lacks a portion of them. The table includes more than 2 million clones, approximately 96% detected once. Deletions cut 4 bases from V and 5 bases from J, with 9 bases between. This CDR3 comprises 12 residues. CDR1 and CDR2 from the germline V gene are SGHKS and YYEKEE (reference sequence). This sample is drawn from a study of shared clonotypes between healthy human individuals. The chain couples TRBV5-5 to TRBJ1-1; D is ambiguous. The source material was naive CD4+ T cells sorted from blood. The subset is: CD45RA+ positively selected. The origin of this receptor is a man aged 18-30 years in good health. The chain's CDR3 is CASSTLGTEAFF. For the CDR3, the DNA is TGTGCCAGCAGCACCCTAGGGACTGAAGCTTTCTTT.